This TCR beta chain comes out of a study of blood T cell repertoires in COVID-19. Background on the study: Acute and convalescent COVID-19 specimens originated in the United States, Italy and Spain. T cells, B-cell-depleted T cells, or PBMCs provided the cDNA or gDNA that served as material.

Trimming removed 7 bases from V and 10 bases from J, with 17 bases in between. The germline V gene has CDR1 MNHEY and CDR2 SVGAGI. CDR3 size: 14 residues. Per the study methods: Cell counts per sample came from amplifying reference gene primers. The data were produced by immunoSEQ multiplex PCR, yet TCRdb's version contains in-frame clones alone and is incomplete. Clone size and the V and J calls come from that table; the DNA yielded D and trimming. The sample carries approximately 190,000 clones, 88% recorded once. The V call is TRBV6-5, the J call TRBJ1-6, with a weak D call TRBD1 (5 bases). This TCR derives from a woman in her 40s who had recovered from COVID-19. The sample was peripheral blood. CDR3 residues: CASTRYGGGSPLHF. The CDR3 bases are TGTGCCAGCACGCGGTACGGGGGTGGATCACCCCTCCACTTT.